Reported below is one T cell receptor beta chain. Germline and junction disagree at one end, which may indicate a read error. The template was RNA from unsorted bulk tissue. This non-tumor lung sample came from over 3 cm beyond the tumor edge. A modified ARM-PCR protocol with three rounds of nested PCR amplified TCRbeta. In TCRdb, the multiplex PCR reads were re-called with MiXCR into one record per CDR3 protein. The table records tens of thousands of distinct CDR3 sequences, 70% to 80% of them present only once. The entry originates in a study of tumor and adjacent non-tumor tissue in lung cancer. Germline loops: CDR1 LGHNA, CDR2 YSLEER. The length of the CDR3 is 16 residues.

The source is a woman aged 60-70 years with non-small cell lung cancer. Material: distant non-tumor lung tissue. The gene calls are TRBV4-3 and TRBJ1-4; D is unresolved. As DNA, the CDR3 is TGCGCCATCAGCCAGGATGCGAGGGTGACTAATGAAAAACTGTTTTTT. Protein: CAISQDARVTNEKLFF.